This T cell receptor beta chain was recovered during a study of blood T cell repertoires in COVID-19. In the study overall: The study drew acute and convalescent COVID-19 samples from the United States, Italy and Spain.

Germline CDR1 is KGHSH and CDR2 is LQKENI. This CDR3 contains 15 residues. Trimming took off 3 bases at V and 1 base at J, with 13 bases between the two ends. Generated by immunoSEQ multiplex PCR, the TCRdb table keeps only in-frame clones and is missing some. Among a few hundred thousand clones listed, 85% were seen once. The chain has TRBV18 and TRBJ2-7; D possibly corresponds to TRBD2 (5 bases). Material for sequencing was peripheral blood. The sequence was obtained from a man aged 50-59 years who had recovered from COVID-19. This CDR3 is CASSPPSRGSYEQYF. The CDR3 DNA follows: TGTGCCAGCTCACCGCCGAGCCGGGGTTCCTACGAGCAGTACTTC.